The 14 T cell receptor beta chains below all came from one sample that was sequenced in a study of tumor and adjacent non-tumor tissue in lung cancer. This sample's RNA came from whole unsorted tissue. TCRbeta libraries were built with three rounds of nested PCR, modified from ARM-PCR. TCRdb redid the calling of the multiplex PCR reads with MiXCR, one entry per CDR3 protein. The sample contains over 100,000 distinct CDR3 sequences, roughly 73% of which appear only once. Sequencing was done on a sample of lung tumor tissue. These TCRs come from an older woman with non-small cell lung cancer.

Turning to this clonotype: A junction end diverges from the germline sequence, so it may reflect a read error. The rearrangement uses TRBV11-1 and TRBJ2-2; the match to TRBD2 covers 14 bases. This CDR3 has 17 residues. Germline loops: CDR1 SGHAT, CDR2 FQDESV (reference sequence). This CDR3 reads CARSPGLAGESTEELFF. The CDR3 nucleotides read TGTGCCCGCAGCCCGGGACTAGCGGGAGAATCCACCGAGGAGCTGTTTTTT.

Of note for this clonotype: The final CDR3 position lacks the conserved phenylalanine or tryptophan, pointing to a likely read error. This chain uses TRBV11-2 with TRBJ2-2; D gene uncertain. Germline CDR1 reads SGHAT; CDR2 reads FQNNGV. This CDR3 has 13 residues. The CDR3 reads CASSLLNTRELFS. The CDR3 nucleotides are TGTGCCAGCAGCTTGCTGAACACCCGGGAGCTGTTTTCT.

Concerning this clonotype: A read error may account for a junction end that differs from germline. The chain recombines TRBV20-1 with TRBJ1-1, with TRBD1 matching 7 bases. This CDR3 spans 16 amino acids. CDR1 and CDR2 from the germline V gene are DFQATT and SNEGSKA (reference sequence). CDR3 nucleotides: TGCAGTGCTAGAAGACAGGGTTTTCCGATGAATACTGAAGCTTTCTTT. Translated, it gives CSARRQGFPMNTEAFF.

This clonotype appeared once. This chain's CDR3 is CASSLYDQGNEKLFF. CDR3 bases: TGTGCCAGCAGTTTATACGACCAGGGGAATGAAAAACTGTTTTTT. V is TRBV28 and J is TRBJ1-4, with D possibly being TRBD1 (6 bases). Germline loops: CDR1 MDHEN, CDR2 SYDVKM. Trimming stripped 1 base from V and 5 bases from J, with 11 bases between. This CDR3 has 15 amino acids.

As concerns this clonotype: A much more abundant neighbour one base away suggests this may be a read error. The gene calls are TRBV4-3 and TRBJ2-1; 10 bases map to TRBD2. The CDR3 loop spans 17 amino acids. V shed 1 base and J 5 bases; nucleotides not matched to a gene: 8. The V gene's germline CDR1 is LGHNA and CDR2 YSLEER. As DNA, the CDR3 is TGCGCCAGCAGCCAAGGCAGACGAGCGGGAGGGAACAATGAGCAGTTCTTC. Translated: CASSQGRRAGGNNEQFF.

The chain joins TRBV25-1 to TRBJ1-4; D is unclear. Germline values: CDR1 MGHDK, CDR2 SYGVNS. Between the trimmed V and J ends, which lost 1 base and 8 bases, there was a span of 5 bases. This CDR3 has 12 residues. CDR3 amino acids: CASSEWEEKLFF. CDR3 DNA sequence: TGTGCCAGCAGTGAATGGGAGGAAAAACTGTTTTTT.

In the case of this clonotype: The germline gene is not matched at one end of the junction; a read error may be the cause. The chain couples TRBV11-2 to TRBJ2-7; 11 bases align to TRBD2. Germline assignment: CDR1 SGHAT and CDR2 FQNNGV. CDR3 length: 15 residues. CDR3 coding DNA: TGTACCAGCAGTTACGATACTAGCGGGAGCTACGAGCAGTACTTC. This sequence encodes CTSSYDTSGSYEQYF.

The table lists this clonotype with many counts. The chain uses TRBV4-3 and TRBJ1-1; 12 nucleotides line up with TRBD1. The ends lost 0 bases at V and 9 bases at J; junction bases unmatched: 5. The CDR3 runs 15 residues. CDR1 is LGHNA and CDR2 is YSLEER in the germline V gene. Here the CDR3 DNA reads TGCGCCAGCAGCCAAGATGGGACAGGGGGCACCCAAGCTTTCTTT. Protein: CASSQDGTGGTQAFF.

About this clonotype: An end of the junction does not agree with germline; a read error may underlie this. The V call is TRBV12-3 or TRBV12-4, the J call TRBJ1-1; TRBD1 aligns across 9 bases. The CDR3 spans 15 residues. CDR3 nucleotide sequence: TGTGCCAGCACTTTATCCCGGACAGGGGTAGTTGAAGCTTTCTTT. As protein: CASTLSRTGVVEAFF.

Concerning this clonotype itself: The CDR3 does not end in the conserved phenylalanine or tryptophan, so this is likely a read error. The chain couples TRBV20-1 to TRBJ1-4, with TRBD1 as a possible D gene (5 bases). V lost 8 bases, J lost 5 bases, and 15 bases lay in between. CDR3 length: 13 amino acids. The germline V gene has CDR1 DFQATT and CDR2 SNEGSKA (reference sequence). CDR3 sequence (DNA): TGCAGTTCTCTACGGGACGGGAATGAAAAACTGTTTTAT. It yields the protein CSSLRDGNEKLFY.

Details on this clonotype: The CDR3 does not end in the conserved phenylalanine or tryptophan, so this is likely a read error. The rearrangement links TRBV6-2 or TRBV6-3 to TRBJ2-7; possibly TRBD2 for D (6 bases). V lost 5 bases, J lost 6 bases, and 17 bases lay in between. Germline CDR1 MNHEY, CDR2 SVGEGT. This CDR3 spans 14 amino acids. CDR3 amino acids: CASSGDWGVSEQYY. The CDR3, as DNA: TGTGCCAGCAGTGGGGACTGGGGTGTCAGCGAGCAGTACTAC.

Concerning this clonotype itself: Likely a read error: the CDR3 ends without its conserved phenylalanine or tryptophan. J is TRBJ1-4 and V is TRBV11-2, with 9 bases lining up with TRBD1. The CDR3 totals 15 residues. Trimming at V came to 0 bases and at J to 6 bases, leaving 2 bases not matched to a gene. Germline lookup yields CDR1 SGHAT and CDR2 FQNNGV. The DNA of the CDR3 is TGTGCCAGCAGCTTAGAGACAGGGGGATATGAAAAACTGTTTTTA. Encoded protein: CASSLETGGYEKLFL.

In regard to this clonotype: Germline and junction disagree at one end, which may indicate a read error. V gene TRBV11-2 combines with J gene TRBJ1-2; 9 positions match TRBD1. CDR1 is SGHAT and CDR2 is FQNNGV in the germline V gene. The CDR3 is 15 amino acids. Here the CDR3 reads CASSPRDRVYYDYTF. CDR3 DNA sequence: TGTGCCAGCAGCCCCCGGGACAGGGTGTACTATGACTACACCTTC.

As to this clonotype: With a much larger clone just one base away, this may be a read error. V is TRBV20-1 and J is TRBJ2-5, with 14 bases fitting TRBD2. The CDR3 length is 15 residues. The J segment lost 9 bases and the V segment lost 5 bases, leaving 11 bases of the junction unmatched. Germline V lookup: CDR1 DFQATT, CDR2 SNEGSKA (reference sequence). CDR3 sequence reads: CSASPTSGGGKAQYF. DNA for the CDR3: TGCAGTGCTTCCCCGACTAGCGGGGGGGGAAAGGCCCAGTACTTC.